This TCR beta chain is drawn from a study of blood T cells in healthy people across ages. Study-wide points: Underestimates were what the diversity estimates from one million T cells were considered to be. TCR beta diversity, measured per million T cells, fell in a roughly linear way with age. Donors of long life had a larger count of naive CD4+ cells and greater diversity than aged donors.

In regard to this clonotype: Antigen specificity is unknown.

A sample-barcoded 5' primer and a J-beta primer mix were used in a second PCR of about 7 to 12 cycles. TCRdb re-derived calls from the 5' RACE reads in MiXCR, one entry per CDR3 protein. The sample carries 790,000 or so distinct CDR3 sequences, more than 35% recorded once. This CDR3 has 15 residues. V shed 5 bases, J shed 2 bases, and the junction held 6 bases outside the gene matches. Germline lookup yields CDR1 SGHAT and CDR2 FQNNGV. Sequenced: blood. The origin of this receptor is a man aged 80 or over in good health. The rearrangement joins TRBV11-2 to TRBJ2-1; 7 bases are a match to TRBD2. CDR3 nucleotides: TGTGCCAGCAGCGTACGACTAGCAGCCTACAATGAGCAGTTCTTC. Translation gives CASSVRLAAYNEQFF.